This entry lists 10 T cell receptor beta chains sequenced from one sample in a study of T-cell memory formation after mild COVID-19. From the 5' RACE reads, TCRdb called clonotypes with MiXCR, one entry per CDR3 protein. The profile shows roughly 380,000 distinct CDR3 sequences, approximately 27% of them singletons. The material sequenced was PBMCs or a T cell subset sorted from them (not recorded which). The source of these receptors is an adult woman who had mild COVID-19 (a few samples of this study predate the infection). Cell type and time point are not known.

The J gene is TRBJ2-1, the V gene TRBV12-3 or TRBV12-4; 7 bases are a match to TRBD2. With V trimmed by 6 bases and J by 3 bases, 8 bases remained unmatched. The length of the CDR3 is 15 residues. CDR3 DNA: TGTGCCAGCAGCCCCCGGACTAGTGACTACAATGAGCAGTTCTTC. Its protein is CASSPRTSDYNEQFF.

In its sample, this clonotype was seen a few times. The J gene is TRBJ1-2, the V gene TRBV5-1; 10 nucleotides agree with TRBD1. Germline lookup yields CDR1 SGHRS and CDR2 YFSETQ. This CDR3 has 12 residues. Trimming took 5 bases from V and 8 from J; bases not matched to a gene: 3. CDR3 DNA: TGCGCCAGCAGGACAGGGGGCCTCGGCTACACCTTC. Amino acids: CASRTGGLGYTF.

The sample holds a few counts of this clonotype. The chain employs TRBV12-3 or TRBV12-4 and TRBJ2-5; possibly TRBD1 or TRBD2 for D (5 bases each). V was pared by 6 bases and J by 3 bases, with 14 bases between. The CDR3 consists of 14 residues. This chain's CDR3 is CASREGTAKETQYF. The CDR3 DNA is TGTGCCAGCAGAGAAGGGACGGCTAAAGAGACCCAGTACTTC.

The chain carries TRBV6-5 and TRBJ1-5; 7 bases match TRBD1. CDR3 length: 14 residues. The germline CDR1 and CDR2 sequences are MNHEY and SVGAGI. J was trimmed by 1 base and V by 5 bases; bases with no gene match: 2. The CDR3 reads CASSRQGSNQPQHF. CDR3 nucleotide sequence: TGTGCCAGCAGTCGACAGGGAAGCAATCAGCCCCAGCATTTT.

A few counts support this clonotype. The chain has TRBV7-8 and TRBJ2-2; TRBD1 matches at 7 bases. The CDR3 extends over 16 amino acids. Germline loops: CDR1 SGHVS, CDR2 FQNEAQ. With V trimmed by 0 bases and J by 6 bases, 7 bases remained unmatched. This CDR3 is CASSLAWQGDAGELFF. The CDR3 DNA reads TGTGCCAGCAGCTTAGCGTGGCAGGGGGACGCCGGGGAGCTGTTTTTT.

The chain employs TRBV6-2 or TRBV6-3 and TRBJ2-7; D is possibly TRBD2 (5 bases). The germline V gene encodes CDR1 MNHEY and CDR2 SVGEGT. The CDR3 spans 14 residues. V lost 6 bases to trimming and J lost 0 bases, with 12 bases between them. The CDR3 sequence is CASSLTRVSYEQYF. The CDR3 nucleotides are TGTGCCAGCAGCCTAACTAGGGTCTCCTACGAGCAGTACTTC.

CDR3 in DNA: TGCGCCAGCAGCGCTGACGGGACTACCTCCTACGAGCAGTACTTC. Translation gives CASSADGTTSYEQYF. V gene TRBV5-1 combines with J gene TRBJ2-7; TRBD2 agrees at 7 bases. V dropped 4 bases and J dropped 0; count of bases not matched to a gene: 7. Per the germline V gene, CDR1 is SGHRS and CDR2 is YFSETQ. CDR3 size: 15 residues.

This clonotype appeared a few times. The conserved phenylalanine or tryptophan normally closing the CDR3 is absent here, so this likely arose from a read error. The DNA is omitted, as the CDR3 cannot be located on it reliably, and the CDR3 follows TCRdb's listing. J is TRBJ2-2 and V is TRBV7-6; TRBD1, the table's D call, lacks a check against the DNA. Germline V gene sequence: CDR1 SGHVS, CDR2 FNYEAQ. The CDR3 spans 10 amino acids, including both terminal residues. CDR3 sequence reads: CASSLSRLGV.

This clonotype was observed a few times. The chain combines TRBV29-1 with TRBJ2-7, with D hard to call. This CDR3 spans 13 amino acids. The germline V and J ends were trimmed by 6 bases and 0 bases, with 12 bases remaining between them. Germline V gene lookup returns CDR1 SQVTM and CDR2 ANQGSEA. CDR3 coding DNA: TGCAGCGTAGAGACGGTGAGCTCCTACGAGCAGTACTTC. Translation gives CSVETVSSYEQYF.

The rearrangement links TRBV7-8 to TRBJ1-1; D might be TRBD1 (5 bases). Germline lookup yields CDR1 SGHVS and CDR2 FQNEAQ. There are 14 residues in the CDR3. V lost 5 bases to trimming and J lost 3 bases, with 13 bases between them. The CDR3 loop is CASSAGQVYTEAFF. CDR3 nucleotide sequence: TGTGCCAGCAGCGCAGGACAAGTATACACTGAAGCTTTCTTT. The whole variable domain, filled in from reference TRBV7-8 and TRBJ1-1, reads GAGVSQSPRYKVAKRGQDVALRCDPISGHVSLFWYQQALGQGPEFLTYFQNEAQLDKSGLPSDRFFAERPEGSVSTLKIQRTQQEDSAVYLCASSAGQVYTEAFFGQGTRLTVV.